Included here is one T cell receptor (beta chain) sequence, with context. What this receptor recognizes is not known. Base qualities were left out, and no much larger clone turns up one base away. Interpreted using the paper, the treatment or condition label stands for: in vitro stimulation with specific CMV peptide epitopes to enrich CMV-specific T cells. Via the germline V gene (reference sequence), CDR1 is DFQATT and CDR2 SNEGSKA. The V and J ends are trimmed by 5 bases and 8 bases, leaving 22 bases between them. From cysteine to phenylalanine, the CDR3 is 15 amino acids long. The CDR3 DNA has 45 bases and is translated from base 1. The data are from a study of T cell repertoires in cytomegalovirus infection (dated by TCRdb to between 2019 and 2020). About the study as a whole: Recently identified HLA-C-restricted CMV epitopes, whose presentation resists viral immunomodulation, were targeted by peptide stimulations together with well-studied HLA-B-restricted epitopes. Donor HLA type was relevant to the analysis, because carriage of CMV infection together with the matching HLA type was indicated by public TCR beta signatures.

The listed sequencing device is Illumina HiSeq 1500. The public reads were run again by TCRdb, first through fastp at Q25 and then through MiXCR, and only productive beta chains were kept. Every CDR3 protein is listed once, alongside the most common genes and DNA of its rows. The table for this sample lists about 770,000 distinct CDR3 sequences; 25% to 30% of them were counted only once. Roughly 13% of the sample comes from the top ten. The investigation overall reported the following: The ex vivo response was dominated by HLA-C-restricted CMV-specific TCR beta clonotypes, which also provided the single most frequent clonotype in two of eight donors. Cumulative frequency of public TCR beta family members discriminated carriers of CMV infection plus the relevant HLA type in this cohort and an independent 352-donor cohort.

The sequence is built from TRBV20-1 and TRBJ2-1, with a weak D call of TRBD2 (5 bases match). This sequence originates from a human donor in good health (CMV status not recorded). Some clones in this sample may be carry-over from other donors' samples. Sequences were derived from cultured CD8+ T cells from PBMCs, sampled from culture after CMV antigen stimulation. The DNA sequence is given as TGCAGTGCTGAGGACTTCGCCGAGGCCATGGATGAGCAGTTCTTC. Translation gives CSAEDFAEAMDEQFF.